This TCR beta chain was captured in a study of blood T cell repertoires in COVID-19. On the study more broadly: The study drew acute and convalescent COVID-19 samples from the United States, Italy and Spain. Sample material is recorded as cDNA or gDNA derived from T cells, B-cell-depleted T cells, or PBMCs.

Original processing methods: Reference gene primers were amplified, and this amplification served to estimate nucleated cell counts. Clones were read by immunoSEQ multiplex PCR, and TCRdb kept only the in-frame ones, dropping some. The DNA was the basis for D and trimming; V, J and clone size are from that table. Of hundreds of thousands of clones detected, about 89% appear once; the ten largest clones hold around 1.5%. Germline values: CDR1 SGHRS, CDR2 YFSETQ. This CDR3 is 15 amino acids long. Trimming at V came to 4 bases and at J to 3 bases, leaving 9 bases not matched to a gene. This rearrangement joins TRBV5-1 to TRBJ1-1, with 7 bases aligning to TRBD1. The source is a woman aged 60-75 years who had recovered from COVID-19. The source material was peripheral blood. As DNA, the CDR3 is TGCGCCAGCAGCCCTCTACAGGGGATAGACACTGAAGCTTTCTTT. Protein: CASSPLQGIDTEAFF.